A selection of T cell receptor beta chains follows, all from one sample in a study of T cell repertoires in cytomegalovirus infection. Their recognized antigens are unknown. One entry per CDR3 protein results from TCRdb running MiXCR on the reads. The sample lists 700,000 to 850,000 distinct CDR3 sequences; about 33% were seen once. The specimen was cultured CD8+ T cells from PBMCs, collected from culture after CMV antigen stimulation. The receptors were sampled from a human donor in good health (CMV status not recorded). Some clones in this sample may be carry-over from other donors' samples. CDR3s include the opening cysteine and the closing phenylalanine or tryptophan. The D gene is left open where the match is weak. Some rows have no size entry. The others give once, few or many, or a class for an expanded clone.

D gene	V gene	J gene	clone size	CDR3 DNA	CDR3 protein
.	TRBV27	TRBJ1-1	.	TGTGCCAGCAGTTCCCTTTCTTTAGGGTTGAACACTGAAGCTTTCTTT	CASSSLSLGLNTEAFF
TRBD2	TRBV27	TRBJ2-1	.	TGTGCCAGCAGCCTTAGCGGGGGACCTGCCCTTGGAGAGCAGTTCTTC	CASSLSGGPALGEQFF
TRBD2	TRBV13	TRBJ2-3	.	TGTGCCAGCAGCTCCGTTTTCGGAGCGGGGGCCACAGATACGCAGTATTTT	CASSSVFGAGATDTQYF
.	TRBV2	TRBJ2-7	few	TGTGCCAGCAGTGAAGTCTATTCCTACGAGCAGTACTTC	CASSEVYSYEQYF
TRBD1	TRBV4-1	TRBJ1-1	.	TGTGCCAGCAGCCAAGAGGGGGCTTCTGAAGCTTTCTTT	CASSQEGASEAFF
.	TRBV6-5	TRBJ2-5	.	TGTGCCAGCAGTTATGTCGACAGCTATCAAGAGACCCAGTACTTC	CASSYVDSYQETQYF
.	TRBV15	TRBJ1-2	.	TGTGCCACCAGCAGTCCCCGGGACAACTATGGCTACACCTTC	CATSSPRDNYGYTF
.	TRBV7-6	TRBJ1-1	few	TGTGCCAGCAGCTTCCCTAACGACAGCGAAGCTTTCTTT	CASSFPNDSEAFF
.	TRBV9	TRBJ1-5	.	TGTGCCAGCAGCGTAGGAATTAGCAATCAGCCCCAGCATTTT	CASSVGISNQPQHF
TRBD1	TRBV7-9	TRBJ2-1	many	TGCGCCAGCAGCTTGGGGGACAGGGGATACAATGAGCAGTTCTTC	CASSLGDRGYNEQFF
.	TRBV7-9	TRBJ2-7	few	TGTGCCAGCAGCCCGATGGACAGTCCGGCACACTACGAGCAGTACTTC	CASSPMDSPAHYEQYF
.	TRBV28	TRBJ2-1	few	TGTGCCAGCAGGGTAGCGGAGGGCAATGAGCAGTTCTTC	CASRVAEGNEQFF
.	TRBV12-3/TRBV12-4	TRBJ2-7	.	TGTGCCAGCAGTTTAGGGGGGCTTACCTACGAGCAGTACTTC	CASSLGGLTYEQYF
.	TRBV28	TRBJ1-1	once	TGTGCCAGCAGTTTTTGGCTGAACACTGAAGCTTTCTTT	CASSFWLNTEAFF
.	TRBV27	TRBJ2-3	few	TGTGCCAGCCAAACCCCCACAGATACGCAGTATTTT	CASQTPTDTQYF
.	TRBV12-3/TRBV12-4	TRBJ2-1	once	TGTGCCAGCAGTTTAATGGTCCAGGGTCCCAGGCATGAGCAGTTCTTC	CASSLMVQGPRHEQFF
TRBD1	TRBV6-2/TRBV6-3	TRBJ2-3	.	TGTGCCAGCAGTTGGGAGCCGGGACAGGTGCAGGATACGCAGTATTTT	CASSWEPGQVQDTQYF
TRBD2	TRBV5-5	TRBJ2-1	.	TGTGCCAGCAGCTTGGTCGGGGGGGCCGGACCCCTTCTATACAATGAGCAGTTCTTC	CASSLVGGAGPLLYNEQFF
TRBD2	TRBV28	TRBJ2-1	.	TGTGCCAGCAGTTTCCGGACTAGACCTGCCAGTGAGCAGTTCTTC	CASSFRTRPASEQFF
.	TRBV7-2	TRBJ1-1	many	TGTGCCAGCAGCCCGGGACGGGGGAACACTGAAGCTTTCTTT	CASSPGRGNTEAFF
.	TRBV12-5	TRBJ2-1	few	TGTGCTAGTGGTTTAGACCAAGATTATTTCACTGAGCAGTTCTTC	CASGLDQDYFTEQFF
.	TRBV12-3/TRBV12-4	TRBJ1-1	few	TGTGCCAGCAGTTTAGCGCACCGGAACACTGAAGCTTTCTTT	CASSLAHRNTEAFF
.	TRBV13	TRBJ2-7	.	TGTGCCAGCAGCTCGCGGAGGCCCTACGAGCAGTACTTC	CASSSRRPYEQYF
.	TRBV5-1	TRBJ1-2	.	TGCGCCAGCGGGCTCTCGGACCGGGACATCGACTATGGCTACACCTTC	CASGLSDRDIDYGYTF
.	TRBV4-3	TRBJ1-1	.	TGCACCAGCAGCCAAGGAAGATCCGGCCAACTGAACACTGAAGCTTTCTTT	CTSSQGRSGQLNTEAFF
TRBD1	TRBV12-3/TRBV12-4	TRBJ1-5	few	TGTGCCAGCAGGGGAAGGACAGGGAATCAGCCCCAGCATTTT	CASRGRTGNQPQHF